This T cell receptor beta chain is from a study of blood T cells in healthy people across ages (dated by TCRdb to between 2014 and 2016). Regarding the research as a whole: Template switching captured roughly one uniquely barcoded TCR beta cDNA molecule per two T cells in model experiments. To track age-related changes in TCR beta repertoire diversity, the study relied on deep sequencing normalized with unique cDNA molecular identifiers. The donors were divided into four age groups: young (average roughly 15 years), middle-aged (approximately 39), aged (62) and long-lived (about 90). To avoid experimental bias, donors of different ages were spread randomly across the sequencing lanes. Using the same blood draw, the study looked at two additional independent replicas of 1 million unique cDNA reads for two donors, one aged 18 to 30 and the other aged 80 or older. Points the paper makes about the study in general: A strong correlation was found between observed TCR beta diversity and the percentage of naive T cells measured by flow cytometry. Observed TCR beta diversity per million T cells fell roughly linearly with age, and a significant reduction was already apparent by age roughly 40. Because the CMV infection status of the donors was unknown, age-related changes in expanded clonotypes may potentially have been confounded. Estimates of total diversity based on one million sequenced T cells were regarded as lower bounds and as underestimates. The long-lived group showed more naive CD4+ T cells, fewer expanded clones and increased TCR diversity than the aged group, suggesting age selection. Bulk unsorted PBMC profiling prevented conclusive comparison of naive and antigen-experienced compartments.

The protocol used for the library was 5' RACE. This sample was sequenced with an Illumina HiSeq 2500. A second PCR of about 7 to 12 cycles was performed with a sample-barcoded 5' primer and a J-beta primer mix. A unique molecular identifier was introduced onto each TCR beta cDNA molecule by a template-switch 5' adaptor carrying 12 random nucleotides. Each sample yielded at least 2.5 million CDR3-containing paired-end reads. First-strand cDNA was synthesized from all RNA with the Mint cDNA synthesis kit, primed by a TRBC-specific oligonucleotide. Following uracil-DNA glycosylase treatment, all cDNA underwent a first 18-cycle PCR with the universal primers M1SS and BC2_uni_R. Processing in the source paper ran as follows. For normalization, 1 million high-quality reads, each with a distinct molecular identifier, were randomly selected from each sample. Reads sharing molecular identifiers were discarded rather than binned into consensus sequences. CDR3 identification, clonotype clustering and error correction used MiTCR with a Q25 quality threshold and the strictest error-elimination algorithm. A nonparametric unseen species model using Euler transformation provided a lower-bound estimate of total TCR beta diversity. Starting from the raw public reads, TCRdb applied fastp trimming at Q25, assembled clones with MiXCR and retained in-frame beta chains. Merged by CDR3 protein, the rows form single entries marked with the most common genes and DNA. The V and J calls and clone size come from TCRdb's table, not from the authors' own analysis. This sample gives 890,000 or so distinct CDR3 sequences in total; about 62% of them show up just once. The top ten hold about 27% of the sample.

The roughly 39 donors, aged roughly 6 to 95 years, were systemically healthy Caucasian individuals from Russia. Ten milliliters of peripheral blood were drawn from each donor into EDTA-treated Vacutainer tubes. Ficoll-Paque density-gradient centrifugation was used to isolate PBMCs, with at least 6 million per sample. Trizol reagent was used to extract total RNA from PBMCs, with at least 5.5 micrograms per sample. For every donor, an aliquot of PBMCs went through flow cytometry to measure the percentages of naive CD45RAhigh/CD27high T cells. CDR1 and CDR2 are read off the germline V gene as SGHTA and FQGNSA. V loses 6 bases, J loses 3 bases, and the germline ends lie 15 bases apart. The CDR3, cysteine through phenylalanine, is 14 amino acids long. This entry keeps only the CDR3 DNA: 42 bases, framed from base 1. This clonotype appeared many times. Its binding antigen is unknown. No base-level quality is on record; no much larger clone is a single base apart.

Sequencing input: blood. The clonotype originates from a man aged 25 to 40 in good health. The V gene is TRBV7-2 and the J gene is TRBJ2-7, with a tentative D call of TRBD1 or TRBD2, each matching 6 bases. The nucleotide sequence is given as TGTGCCAGCAGTTTGGGGGGCCGCAACTACGAGCAGTACTTC. Translation gives CASSLGGRNYEQYF.